Below are 5 T cell receptor beta chains sequenced from a single sample in a study of T cells in Graves' hyperthyroidism and ophthalmopathy. Authors of the study amplified TCR beta CDR3 regions from RNA transcripts. TCR CDR3 regions were first amplified by RT-PCR with HTBI primers. Each CDR3 protein is one row after TCRdb ran MiXCR on the multiplex PCR reads. The repertoire holds 300,000 to 400,000 distinct CDR3 sequences, 18% seen once, with 35% to 50% in the top ten. Sequencing was carried out using blood. The source is a man younger than 35 with Graves' ophthalmopathy.

CDR3 amino acids: CASSPSIPGSHSNQPQHF. CDR3 DNA: TGTGCCAGCAGTCCCTCCATACCCGGCTCTCATAGCAATCAGCCCCAGCATTTT. The rearrangement links TRBV6-1 to TRBJ1-5; the D is unclear. The CDR3 is 18 residues long. Trimming stripped 5 bases from V and 0 bases from J, with 20 bases between. Germline loops: CDR1 MNHNS, CDR2 SASEGT.

There are many counts of this clonotype. V gene TRBV7-8 combines with J gene TRBJ2-5; 8 bases fit TRBD2. After removal of 1 base from V and 5 bases from J, the junction contained 3 bases not matched to a gene. This CDR3 contains 14 residues. The germline V gene has CDR1 SGHVS and CDR2 FQNEAQ. CDR3 in amino acids: CASSLVGGAETQYF. CDR3 bases: TGTGCCAGCAGCTTAGTCGGGGGGGCCGAGACCCAGTACTTC.

Only a few counts were recorded for this clonotype. The V call is TRBV3-1, the J call TRBJ2-2, with 7 bases aligning to TRBD1. CDR1 is LGHDT, CDR2 YNNKEL, per germline (reference sequence). The CDR3 runs to 15 residues. V trimming: 3 bases; J trimming: 5 bases; junction bases outside the gene matches: 6. The CDR3 region is CASSQTGQTTGELFF. For the CDR3, the DNA is TGTGCCAGCAGCCAGACGGGACAGACAACCGGGGAGCTGTTTTTT.

The CDR3, as DNA: TGCGCCAGCAGCTCTCAAGCCACGCAGGACCATCATTCACCCCTCCACTTT. This gives the protein CASSSQATQDHHSPLHF. The rearrangement joins TRBV5-1 to TRBJ1-6; D call uncertain. There are 17 residues in the CDR3. Trimming pared 3 bases from V and 8 bases from J, leaving 21 bases between. The germline CDR1 and CDR2 sequences are SGHRS and YFSETQ.

There are many counts of this clonotype. The chain uses TRBV7-6 and TRBJ2-3; no clear D. The CDR3 extends over 13 amino acids. Trimming shortened V by 0 bases and J by 5 bases, and 6 bases separated the two germline ends. Germline CDR1 SGHVS, CDR2 FNYEAQ. CDR3 nucleotides: TGTGCCAGCAGCTTAGCGCTAGAAGATACGCAGTATTTT. Translation gives CASSLALEDTQYF.